These 16 T cell receptor beta chains originate from one sample sequenced in a study of blood T cell repertoires in COVID-19. Method: immunoSEQ multiplex PCR; TCRdb's copy keeps in-frame clones and lacks some. In the table there are some 94,000 clones, roughly 84% of which are singletons. The sequenced material came from peripheral blood. These receptors were taken from a man in his 70s with active or convalescent COVID-19.

This clone has more than one count but fewer than ten. Here the CDR3 DNA reads TGTGCCAGCAGCCAAGTTCGGTCAGGGGGTAGCTACGAGCAGTACTTC. Amino acids: CASSQVRSGGSYEQYF. The genes are TRBV4-2 and TRBJ2-7, with 7 bases that match TRBD1. The germline CDR1 and CDR2 sequences are LGHNA and YNFKEQ. V shed 1 base and J 3 bases; nucleotides not matched to a gene: 9. The CDR3 runs 16 residues.

This chain links TRBV10-1 with TRBJ1-3; D is possibly TRBD1 (5 bases). The V gene's germline CDR1 is WNHNN and CDR2 SYGVQD (reference sequence). This CDR3 spans 13 amino acids. V lost 2 bases and J lost 6, with 8 bases in between. The CDR3 nucleotides are TGCGCCAGCAGTGAGCCGGGGGAAAACACCATATATTTT. Translating gives CASSEPGENTIYF.

V usage is TRBV5-1 and J usage is TRBJ1-3; D is ambiguous. CDR1 is SGHRS and CDR2 is YFSETQ in the germline V gene. V lost 0 bases to trimming and J lost 0 bases, with 7 bases between them. The CDR3 extends over 15 amino acids. The CDR3 DNA sequence: TGCGCCAGCAGCTTGGGGCCCTCCTCTGGAAACACCATATATTTT. It is translated as CASSLGPSSGNTIYF.

This clone appeared once. The rearrangement uses TRBV5-8 and TRBJ2-3; 11 nucleotides match TRBD1. Germline V gene data show CDR1 as SGHTS and CDR2 as YDEGEE. The V and J ends lost 0 bases and 5 bases, in that order; junction bases with no gene match: 2. The CDR3 runs 15 residues. The CDR3 DNA reads as TGTGCCAGCAGCTTGGAAGGGACAGGGGGAGATACGCAGTATTTT. As protein: CASSLEGTGGDTQYF.

This CDR3 is CASSSGTNYEQYF. The CDR3 DNA sequence: TGTGCCAGCAGTTCCGGGACAAACTACGAGCAGTACTTC. This rearrangement joins TRBV12-3 or TRBV12-4 to TRBJ2-7; TRBD1 might be the D (6 bases). V gave up 4 bases and J gave up 3 bases, with 10 bases separating them. This CDR3 has 13 amino acids.

J is TRBJ1-1 and V is TRBV19, with TRBD1 matching 9 bases. Germline-derived CDR1 and CDR2 are LNHDA and SQIVND (reference sequence). This CDR3 has 14 residues. After removal of 5 bases from V and 1 base from J, the junction contained 2 bases not matched to a gene. In nucleotides, the CDR3 is TGTGCCAGTAGTCAGGACAGGGGGAACACTGAAGCTTTCTTT. Translating gives CASSQDRGNTEAFF.

The chain uses TRBV4-1 and TRBJ2-3; D perhaps matches TRBD2 (6 bases). The germline V gene encodes CDR1 MGHRA and CDR2 YSYEKL. The V gene lost 4 bases and the J gene lost 6 bases, with 23 bases spanning the gap. The CDR3 consists of 17 residues. The CDR3 sequence is CASSRWDSNFLFDTQYF. The CDR3 nucleotides read TGCGCCAGCAGCCGATGGGACTCGAACTTCCTCTTTGATACGCAGTATTTT.

The J gene is TRBJ1-5, the V gene TRBV3-1 (or the pseudogene TRBV3-2); 10 nucleotides align to TRBD1. The CDR3 has 17 residues. Losses at the gene ends were 4 bases for V and 6 bases for J; bases not matched to a gene: 12. CDR1 and CDR2 from the germline V gene are LGHDT and YNNKEL (reference sequence). The CDR3 spells CASSRYRDRGFRQPQHF. The CDR3 DNA reads as TGTGCCAGCAGCCGCTACCGGGACAGGGGTTTTCGTCAGCCCCAGCATTTT.

The chain carries TRBV7-2 and TRBJ2-3, with 8 bases identical to TRBD1. The CDR3 is made up of 15 amino acids. CDR1 SGHTA and CDR2 FQGNSA come from the germline V gene. J was trimmed by 3 bases and V by 4 bases; bases with no gene match: 6. In DNA, the CDR3 is TGTGCCAGCAGCTCCGGACAGGGCCCTACAGATACGCAGTATTTT. This sequence encodes CASSSGQGPTDTQYF.

V gene TRBV5-4 combines with J gene TRBJ2-2; a weak D match, TRBD2 (7 bases). Per germline, CDR1 SGHNT and CDR2 YYREEE (reference sequence). V was pared by 4 bases and J by 4 bases, with 14 bases between. The CDR3 has 15 amino acids. CDR3 sequence reads: CASSHAGAPTGELFF. As DNA, the CDR3 is TGTGCCAGCAGCCATGCGGGGGCCCCCACCGGGGAGCTGTTTTTT.

V usage is TRBV18 and J usage is TRBJ2-5; 9 bases align to TRBD1. In germline, CDR1 is KGHSH, CDR2 LQKENI. This CDR3 spans 15 amino acids. V shed 6 bases, J shed 5 bases, and the junction held 10 bases outside the gene matches. DNA of the CDR3: TGTGCCAGCTCCCTCAATCGACAGGGGGGGGAGACCCAGTACTTC. It yields the protein CASSLNRQGGETQYF.

The chain links TRBV3-1 (or the pseudogene TRBV3-2) to TRBJ1-1; 7 bases line up with TRBD1. Trimming at V came to 5 bases and at J to 11 bases, leaving 8 bases not matched to a gene. The length of the CDR3 is 12 residues. The germline gives CDR1 LGHDT, CDR2 YNNKEL (reference sequence). The CDR3 loop is CASSTRQGGAFF. The CDR3 DNA sequence: TGTGCCAGCAGCACAAGACAGGGCGGGGCTTTCTTT.

CDR3 DNA sequence: TGTGCCAGCAGTGAAGACGGAGGCGTAAAAGGCGATCAGCCCCAGCATTTT. This translates into CASSEDGGVKGDQPQHF. The chain couples TRBV2 to TRBJ1-5; D gene unclear. V was clipped by 1 base and J by 5 bases, with 18 bases between them. Germline V gene data show CDR1 as SNHLY and CDR2 as FYNNEI. The CDR3 runs to 17 residues.

This clone has only one observation. This chain links TRBV15 with TRBJ2-5, with 9 bases matching TRBD2. The germline gives CDR1 LNHNV, CDR2 YYDKDF (reference sequence). CDR3 length equals 15 residues. The junction had 1 base not matched to a gene; V was cut back by 0 bases and J by 2 bases. CDR3 residues: CATSREGLAQETQYF. The CDR3 DNA sequence: TGTGCCACCAGCAGAGAAGGACTAGCGCAAGAGACCCAGTACTTC.

The V call is TRBV5-4, the J call TRBJ2-2, with 7 nucleotides matching TRBD1. The V segment lost 4 bases and the J segment 3 bases; nucleotides outside the gene matches: 9. CDR3 length equals 16 residues. CDR1 is SGHNT, CDR2 YYREEE, per germline (reference sequence). The CDR3 nucleotides are TGTGCCAGCAGCCGAGGGCCGACAGGGTACACCGGGGAGCTGTTTTTT. Its protein product is CASSRGPTGYTGELFF.

The chain uses TRBV18 and TRBJ2-7; no clear D gene. The germline V gene has CDR1 KGHSH and CDR2 LQKENI. The CDR3 has 14 residues. Trimming shortened V by 3 bases and J by 0 bases, and 9 bases separated the two germline ends. CDR3 residues: CASSPTSSSYEQYF. The CDR3 DNA is TGTGCCAGCTCACCGACATCGAGCTCCTACGAGCAGTACTTC.